The next 21 T cell receptor beta chains were all read from a single sample in a study of radiation and T cells in renal cell carcinoma. Using immunoSEQ multiplex PCR, the repertoire was profiled, and TCRdb retains in-frame clones only, with some absent. The top ten hold 1.9% of the sample, which has roughly 120,000 clones, 75% to 85% seen once. Time point specified: blood 2 weeks post-SBRT. Treatment given: 15 Gy SBRT to primary tumor, nephrectomy 4 weeks later. The sequencing used blood, collected from a patient whose treatment included radiotherapy and nephrectomy. The receptors here all came from a woman between 55 and 75 years old with renal cell carcinoma.

The V and J genes are TRBV30 and TRBJ2-5; D is unresolved. The J call may be mistaken, given a closer DNA end match to TRBJ2-7. The CDR3 totals 12 residues. In germline, CDR1 is GTSNPN, CDR2 SVGIG (reference sequence). The CDR3, as DNA: TGTGCCTGGAGAGGCCAGACCTACGAGCAGTACTTC. Residues: CAWRGQTYEQYF.

The J gene is TRBJ2-2, the V gene TRBV19, with 8 bases that match TRBD1. There are 17 residues in the CDR3. With 7 bases clipped from V and 3 bases from J, the junction kept 13 bases outside the gene matches. CDR1 LNHDA and CDR2 SQIVND come from the germline V gene (reference sequence). The CDR3 reads CASTSYFDRGDTGELFF. CDR3 coding DNA: TGTGCCAGTACCTCTTATTTCGACAGGGGAGACACCGGGGAGCTGTTTTTT.

The chain recombines TRBV27 with TRBJ1-5, with D uncertain. The V gene lost 3 bases and the J gene lost 7 bases, with 10 bases spanning the gap. The CDR3 sequence is 13 residues long. Germline CDR1 is MNHEY and CDR2 is SMNVEV (reference sequence). CDR3 protein: CASSLKGGQPQHF. The CDR3 bases are TGTGCCAGCAGTTTGAAGGGAGGGCAGCCCCAGCATTTT.

V and J are TRBV19 and TRBJ1-4; 9 nucleotides align to TRBD1. V lost 4 bases to trimming and J lost 7 bases; unmatched junction nucleotides: 4. Germline lookup yields CDR1 LNHDA and CDR2 SQIVND (reference sequence). This CDR3 region has 14 residues. The CDR3 is CASSTTGGAEKLFF. The CDR3 nucleotides read TGTGCCAGTAGTACGACAGGGGGTGCTGAAAAACTGTTTTTT.

This chain connects TRBV6-5 to TRBJ2-7; either TRBD1 or TRBD2 may supply D (5 bases each). The CDR3 sequence is 14 residues long. From germline, CDR1 is MNHEY and CDR2 SVGAGI. Trimming took off 5 bases at V and 0 bases at J, with 11 bases between the two ends. CDR3 residues: CASSRSGTSYEQYF. The CDR3 bases are TGTGCCAGCAGTCGCTCCGGGACCTCCTACGAGCAGTACTTC.

Sample share makes this clone medium-sized (0.01 to 0.1%). This chain uses TRBV29-1 with TRBJ1-3, with D unresolved. The CDR3 runs to 10 residues. V lost 4 bases and J lost 4, with 2 bases in between. Germline-derived CDR1 and CDR2 are SQVTM and ANQGSEA. The CDR3 bases are TGCAGCGTTGGGGGAAACACCATATATTTT. Translated: CSVGGNTIYF.

The chain carries TRBV5-1 and TRBJ1-1, with a tentative D call TRBD1 (6 bases). Germline CDR1 SGHRS, CDR2 YFSETQ. The length of the CDR3 is 15 residues. Trimming removed 0 bases at V and 5 bases at J, with 14 bases between. The CDR3 nucleotides are TGCGCCAGCAGCTTGGAACAGGGAGGGAAGACTGAAGCTTTCTTT. Protein sequence: CASSLEQGGKTEAFF.

This clone came up once. The rearrangement uses TRBV30 and TRBJ1-6, with D possibly TRBD1 on 6 matching bases. Germline V gene sequence: CDR1 GTSNPN, CDR2 SVGIG (reference sequence). The CDR3 covers 14 residues. V lost 4 bases and J 6 bases, leaving 13 bases between the germline ends. CDR3 residues: CAWTTGRTNSPLHF. CDR3 nucleotide sequence: TGTGCCTGGACGACAGGCCGCACTAATTCACCCCTCCACTTT.

The V call is TRBV6-5, the J call TRBJ2-2; unclear D gene. The CDR3 contains 12 residues. CDR1 is MNHEY and CDR2 is SVGAGI in the germline V gene. V lost 3 bases and J 5 bases, leaving 4 bases between the germline ends. The CDR3 coding sequence is TGTGCCAGCAGTTATCTTACCGGGGAGCTGTTTTTT. As protein: CASSYLTGELFF.

As to this clone: This same CDR3 is encoded by further DNA sequences in the sample. The chain has TRBV7-9 and TRBJ1-4, with a weak D call TRBD1 (5 bases). Germline V CDR1 and CDR2: SEHNR, FQNEAQ (reference sequence). Trimming shortened V by 1 base and J by 10 bases, and 10 bases separated the two germline ends. The CDR3 runs 13 residues. In nucleotides, the CDR3 is TGTGCCAGCAGCTTAGGGCAGGGAGGAAAACTGTTTTTT. Translating gives CASSLGQGGKLFF.

The chain couples TRBV6-5 to TRBJ2-1; D unclear. The CDR3 runs to 11 residues. Trimming removed 0 bases from V and 11 bases from J, with 5 bases in between. Germline lookup yields CDR1 MNHEY and CDR2 SVGAGI. The CDR3 nucleotides are TGTGCCAGCAGTTACTCGCGGCAGCAGTTCTTC. It specifies CASSYSRQQFF.

The chain joins TRBV6-5 to TRBJ1-2; D is perhaps TRBD1 (6 bases). V was shortened by 10 bases and J by 7 bases, with 19 bases between the two germline ends. This CDR3 contains 13 residues. Germline loops: CDR1 MNHEY, CDR2 SVGAGI. CDR3 loop: CATNRGGGFGYTF. For the CDR3, the DNA is TGTGCCACGAACCGAGGGGGGGGTTTTGGCTACACCTTC.

The gene calls are TRBV2 and TRBJ1-1; no clear D gene. The CDR3 totals 14 residues. V was trimmed by 6 bases and J by 5 bases, leaving 16 bases between them. The germline CDR1 and CDR2 sequences are SNHLY and FYNNEI. CDR3: CASSKNEGTTEAFF. The DNA of the CDR3 is TGTGCCAGCAGCAAGAACGAGGGTACGACTGAAGCTTTCTTT.

V and J are TRBV30 and TRBJ1-2; D remains unclear. This CDR3 is 13 amino acids long. The germline gives CDR1 GTSNPN, CDR2 SVGIG (reference sequence). The germline V and J ends were trimmed by 3 bases and 4 bases, with 12 bases remaining between them. CDR3 loop: CAWRQTETYGYTF. CDR3 sequence (DNA): TGTGCCTGGAGACAGACGGAGACCTATGGCTACACCTTC.

This clone was observed a handful of times. V gene TRBV2 combines with J gene TRBJ1-1; D not certain. This CDR3 contains 13 residues. CDR1 and CDR2 (germline): SNHLY, FYNNEI. V lost 6 bases, J lost 5 bases, and 13 bases lay in between. CDR3 protein: CASSGREYTEAFF. DNA of the CDR3: TGTGCCAGCAGCGGGAGGGAGTATACTGAAGCTTTCTTT.

This rearrangement joins TRBV2 to TRBJ1-1; 10 nucleotides align to TRBD1. CDR1 is SNHLY, CDR2 FYNNEI, per germline. With 10 bases clipped from V and 6 bases from J, the junction kept 8 bases outside the gene matches. This CDR3 is built from 13 residues. The DNA of the CDR3 is TGTGCCACCAAAGGACAGGGGGTTGCTGAAGCTTTCTTT. The encoded protein is CATKGQGVAEAFF.

The rearrangement links TRBV18 to TRBJ2-5; TRBD1 matches 9 bases. Germline assignment: CDR1 KGHSH and CDR2 LQKENI. This CDR3 comprises 18 residues. J gave up 4 bases and V 5 bases, and 17 bases lay outside the gene matches. The CDR3 DNA follows: TGTGCCAGCTCAACAGCCGTTCCGGGACAGGGAGTCGGAGAGACCCAGTACTTC. This sequence encodes CASSTAVPGQGVGETQYF. Filled out from reference TRBV18 and TRBJ2-5, the complete variable domain reads NAGVMQNPRHLVRRRGQEARLRCSPMKGHSHVYWYRQLPEEGLKFMVYLQKENIIDESGMPKERFSAEFPKEGPSILRIQQVVRGDSAAYFCASSTAVPGQGVGETQYFGPGTRLLVL.

In this sample, this clone turned up once. This chain joins TRBV5-1 and TRBJ1-4; D gene uncertain. V was pared by 0 bases and J by 6 bases, with 12 bases between. CDR1 and CDR2 (germline): SGHRS, YFSETQ. The CDR3 has 15 amino acids. The CDR3 coding sequence is TGCGCCAGCAGCTTGGTAGCGGGGTTCGATGAAAAACTGTTTTTT. Amino acid sequence: CASSLVAGFDEKLFF.

This chain joins TRBV9 and TRBJ2-1; no definite D call. V was shortened by 5 bases and J by 8 bases, with 20 bases between the two germline ends. CDR3 length equals 15 residues. In germline, CDR1 is SGDLS, CDR2 YYNGEE. CDR3 DNA: TGTGCCAGCAGTCCCTTTGGGCGATTAGGCGATGAGCAGTTCTTC. Translated: CASSPFGRLGDEQFF.

This chain connects TRBV9 to TRBJ1-2; 10 nucleotides line up with TRBD1. Germline V CDR1 and CDR2: SGDLS, YYNGEE. Trimming cost V 3 bases and J 6 bases; bases outside gene matches: 2. CDR3 length: 13 amino acids. DNA of the CDR3: TGTGCCAGCAGCGCGGGACAGGGGAATGGCTACACCTTC. It yields the protein CASSAGQGNGYTF.

A word on this clone: An end of the junction does not agree with germline; a read error may underlie this. The CDR3 sequence: CASSPTATSNIGELFF. The CDR3 DNA follows: TGCGCCAGCAGCCCCACAGCGACCTCGAACATCGGGGAGCTGTTTTTT. The rearrangement links TRBV5-1 to TRBJ2-2; D remains unclear. Germline V gene data show CDR1 as SGHRS and CDR2 as YFSETQ. There are 16 residues in the CDR3.